Following are 2 T cell receptor beta chains from one sample sequenced in a study of breast tumors, draining lymph nodes, adjacent tissues. TCRdb recomputed calls from the multiplex PCR reads with MiXCR, one row per CDR3 protein. Of 10,000 to 15,000 distinct CDR3 sequences listed, about 37% are singletons. The sample consisted of breast tumor tissue. Receptor source: a female donor with breast cancer. Some clones in this sample may be carry-over from other donors' samples.

This clonotype was counted ten times or more. The genes are TRBV20-1 and TRBJ1-5, with D hard to call. The V gene's germline CDR1 is DFQATT and CDR2 SNEGSKA (reference sequence). Trimming took 5 bases from V and 7 from J, leaving 12 bases between them. This CDR3 contains 12 residues. CDR3 DNA sequence: TGCAGTGCTGGACGGAAGACCCAGCCCCAGCATTTT. Its translation is CSAGRKTQPQHF.

In its sample, this clonotype was seen many times. The V and J genes are TRBV4-1 and TRBJ1-2, with unresolved D. CDR1 is MGHRA and CDR2 is YSYEKL in the germline V gene. Trimming stripped 0 bases from V and 7 bases from J, with 3 bases between. The CDR3 loop spans 11 amino acids. CDR3 coding DNA: TGCGCCAGCAGCCAAGAGGGTGGCTACACCTTC. It yields the protein CASSQEGGYTF.